This T cell receptor beta chain stems from a study of T cell responses to AZD1222 COVID-19 vaccine. The study, taken as a whole, reports: White British donors predominated, females outnumbered males, and clonal diversity was possibly underestimated.

V was shortened by 6 bases and J by 7 bases, with 19 bases between the two germline ends. The CDR3 runs to 15 residues. CDR1 is MDHEN and CDR2 is SYDVKM in the germline V gene. Combined were second doses at about 4 or about 12 weeks. Sequenced by immunoSEQ multiplex PCR; TCRdb stores in-frame clones only, minus some. The sample includes about 150,000 clones, around 92% seen only once; the top ten take roughly 3.3%. About this clone: Its antigen is as yet unknown.

The rearrangement links TRBV28 to TRBJ2-1; D might be TRBD1 or TRBD2, each matching 6 bases. The specimen was peripheral blood, collected 28 days after the second AZD1222 dose. The TCR sequence derives from an adult who received the AZD1222 COVID-19 vaccine. The CDR3 DNA is TGTGCCAGCAGACCCGAGGGGGGCTGGAGGAATGAGCAGTTCTTC. Amino acid sequence: CASRPEGGWRNEQFF.